These 28 T cell receptor beta chains originate from one sample sequenced in a study of blood T cell repertoires in COVID-19. Libraries were prepared by immunoSEQ multiplex PCR; TCRdb keeps only in-frame clonotypes and omits some of them. Among over 10,000 clones listed, around four fifths were seen once. Sequences were obtained from peripheral blood. The receptor source for this set is a woman older than 75 with acute or convalescent COVID-19.

This clone appeared a few times. J is TRBJ2-1 and V is TRBV6-6; TRBD2 might be the D (5 bases). Trimming shortened V by 6 bases and J by 3 bases, and 9 bases separated the two germline ends. Germline assignment: CDR1 MNHNY and CDR2 SVGAGI (reference sequence). This CDR3 region has 13 residues. CDR3: CASSAGLYNEQFF. In DNA form, the CDR3 reads TGTGCCAGCAGCGCCGGACTCTACAATGAGCAGTTCTTC.

The chain employs TRBV4-3 and TRBJ2-7, with D possibly TRBD2 on 6 matching bases. Trimming took 0 bases from V and 0 from J, leaving 12 bases between them. The CDR3 runs to 16 residues. CDR1 and CDR2 (germline): LGHNA, YSLEER. CDR3: CASSQDAGPPSYEQYF. The CDR3 DNA reads as TGCGCCAGCAGCCAAGATGCGGGGCCACCCTCCTACGAGCAGTACTTC.

This chain links TRBV7-9 with TRBJ2-5; the match to TRBD2 covers 8 bases. The CDR3 covers 16 residues. From germline, CDR1 is SEHNR and CDR2 FQNEAQ (reference sequence). V trimming: 4 bases; J trimming: 4 bases; junction bases outside the gene matches: 11. CDR3 sequence reads: CASSSTSAGVVETQYF. Written as DNA, the CDR3 is TGTGCCAGCAGCTCGACTAGCGCAGGGGTGGTAGAGACCCAGTACTTC. Looking up the rest from reference TRBV7-9 and TRBJ2-5 gives the full variable domain: DTGVSQNPRHKITKRGQNVTFRCDPISEHNRLYWYRQTLGQGPEFLTYFQNEAQLEKSRLLSDRFSAERPKGSFSTLEIQRTEQGDSAMYLCASSSTSAGVVETQYFGPGTRLLVL.

The genes are TRBV28 and TRBJ1-2; possibly TRBD1 for D (5 bases). This CDR3 contains 14 residues. V lost 6 bases to trimming and J lost 7 bases, with 18 bases between them. The germline V gene has CDR1 MDHEN and CDR2 SYDVKM. The CDR3 bases are TGTGCCAGCAGAACGCAGGGACGGGAGACTGGCTACACCTTC. Translated, it gives CASRTQGRETGYTF.

This clone was seen only once. The rearrangement joins TRBV5-1 to TRBJ2-7; D is perhaps TRBD2 (5 bases). The V gene's germline CDR1 is SGHRS and CDR2 YFSETQ. V was shortened by 4 bases and J by 3 bases, with 20 bases between the two germline ends. The CDR3 spans 16 residues. The CDR3 region has the DNA TGCGCCAGCAGCACCGGGGAAGCGACCTGGGTCTACGAGCAGTACTTC. This codes for CASSTGEATWVYEQYF.

This clone was recorded a few times. V is TRBV7-9 and J is TRBJ1-1, with 10 bases identical to TRBD1. Germline V CDR1 and CDR2: SEHNR, FQNEAQ (reference sequence). V lost 5 bases to trimming and J lost 5 bases; unmatched junction nucleotides: 5. The CDR3 extends over 14 amino acids. The CDR3 DNA reads as TGTGCCAGCAGCCCTCGGACAGGGGGGACTGAAGCTTTCTTT. Protein sequence: CASSPRTGGTEAFF.

Here the CDR3 DNA reads TGTGCCAGCAGCGTAGAGGAGGAGACCCAGTACTTC. Its protein is CASSVEEETQYF. V and J are TRBV9 and TRBJ2-5, with D unclear. The CDR3 is 12 amino acids. The germline V gene encodes CDR1 SGDLS and CDR2 YYNGEE. Trimming shortened V by 0 bases and J by 5 bases, and 5 bases separated the two germline ends.

The chain has TRBV6-5 and TRBJ2-5, with a possible D match to TRBD2 (7 bases). The CDR3 is 14 amino acids. The germline V and J ends were trimmed by 6 bases and 5 bases, with 16 bases remaining between them. Germline-derived CDR1 and CDR2 are MNHEY and SVGAGI. The CDR3 DNA is TGTGCCAGCAGGCCGGGGGGCCGAGGGGAGACCCAGTACTTC. Amino acid sequence: CASRPGGRGETQYF.

This chain joins TRBV2 and TRBJ2-5; no clear D gene. CDR3 size: 14 residues. V lost 1 base to trimming and J lost 5 bases, with 11 bases between them. The germline CDR1 and CDR2 sequences are SNHLY and FYNNEI. The CDR3 DNA reads TGTGCCAGCAGTGAAGTTCTGGCGGTTGAGACCCAGTACTTC. Translation: CASSEVLAVETQYF.

The chain couples TRBV6-1 to TRBJ2-7; 9 positions agree with TRBD2. With 3 bases clipped from V and 7 bases from J, the junction kept 4 bases outside the gene matches. The CDR3 length is 13 residues. Germline CDR1 reads MNHNS; CDR2 reads SASEGT. In DNA, the CDR3 is TGTGCCAGCAGTGAGCGGGGGGGGCGGGAGCAGTACTTC. It yields the protein CASSERGGREQYF.

This clone was recorded a few times. The J gene is TRBJ1-1, the V gene TRBV27; 7 nucleotides agree with TRBD1. With V trimmed by 6 bases and J by 7 bases, 5 bases remained unmatched. The germline gives CDR1 MNHEY, CDR2 SMNVEV (reference sequence). The CDR3 is made up of 12 amino acids. CDR3 in amino acids: CASRRTGFEAFF. In nucleotides, the CDR3 is TGTGCCAGCAGAAGGACAGGTTTTGAAGCTTTCTTT.

The chain recombines TRBV4-1 with TRBJ1-1, with D perhaps TRBD1 (5 bases). V was cut by 1 base and J by 1 base, with 7 bases left in between. The CDR3 loop spans 14 amino acids. CDR1 is MGHRA, CDR2 YSYEKL, per germline. The CDR3 reads CASSQGDWNTEAFF. The DNA for the CDR3 is TGCGCCAGCAGCCAAGGGGACTGGAACACTGAAGCTTTCTTT.

The chain uses TRBV5-6 and TRBJ2-1; tentative D call: TRBD2 (6 bases). From germline, CDR1 is SGHDT and CDR2 YYEEEE. The CDR3 contains 17 residues. Trimming left V 0 bases short and J 7 bases short, with 20 bases between. CDR3 amino acids: CASSLDLGTSHWNEQFF. DNA for the CDR3: TGTGCCAGCAGCTTGGATCTCGGGACTTCCCATTGGAATGAGCAGTTCTTC.

The J gene is TRBJ1-6, the V gene TRBV3-1 (or the pseudogene TRBV3-2); the match to TRBD1 covers 9 bases. The germline V gene has CDR1 LGHDT and CDR2 YNNKEL (reference sequence). V was clipped by 4 bases and J by 7 bases; unmatched bases: 2. The CDR3 runs 14 residues. The CDR3 sequence is CASSLQGANSPLHF. CDR3 nucleotide sequence: TGTGCCAGCAGCCTACAGGGGGCGAATTCACCCCTCCACTTT.

The rearrangement links TRBV5-8 to TRBJ1-2; 7 nucleotides agree with TRBD1. The length of the CDR3 is 14 residues. Germline trimming cut 2 bases from V and 2 bases from J; bases unmatched to any gene: 3. The germline CDR1 and CDR2 sequences are SGHTS and YDEGEE. The CDR3 spells CASSLGQENYGYTF. In DNA, the CDR3 is TGTGCCAGCAGCTTAGGACAGGAAAACTATGGCTACACCTTC. The full variable domain, rest sourced from reference TRBV5-8 and TRBJ1-2, is EAGVTQSPTHLIKTRGQQATLRCSPISGHTSVYWYQQALGLGLQFLLWYDEGEERNRGNFPPRFSGRQFPNYSSELNVNALELEDSALYLCASSLGQENYGYTFGSGTRLTVV.

Concerning this clone itself: This sample includes further DNA sequences coding for the same CDR3. The chain is built from TRBV28 and TRBJ2-3, with D maybe TRBD1 (6 bases). V lost 5 bases and J lost 3, with 9 bases in between. The CDR3 has 13 residues. Per germline, CDR1 MDHEN and CDR2 SYDVKM. This CDR3 is CASSLQGTDTQYF. The CDR3 DNA sequence: TGTGCCAGCAGTCTACAGGGAACAGATACGCAGTATTTT.

The rearrangement uses TRBV2 and TRBJ2-6; D remains unclear. This CDR3 spans 14 amino acids. Trimming left V 4 bases short and J 0 bases short, with 4 bases between. Germline lookup yields CDR1 SNHLY and CDR2 FYNNEI. The CDR3 nucleotides read TGTGCCAGCAGTGTCAGCTCTGGGGCCAACGTCCTGACTTTC. Protein sequence: CASSVSSGANVLTF.

The genes are TRBV19 and TRBJ1-4; a weak D match, TRBD1 (6 bases). The CDR3 is 17 amino acids. V was clipped by 6 bases and J by 1 base, with 18 bases between them. Germline loops: CDR1 LNHDA, CDR2 SQIVND (reference sequence). The CDR3 reads CASRSMVQGRTNEKLFF. The CDR3 DNA follows: TGTGCCAGTAGGTCTATGGTACAGGGAAGAACTAATGAAAAACTGTTTTTT.

This clone was recorded at least ten times. CDR3 coding DNA: TGTGCCAGCACCGAGGGAGGGGCGCAAGGCTACACCTTC. This translates into CASTEGGAQGYTF. The chain has TRBV2 and TRBJ1-2; tentative D call: TRBD1 (5 bases). Germline CDR1 reads SNHLY; CDR2 reads FYNNEI. This CDR3 region has 13 residues. V dropped 7 bases and J dropped 8 bases, with 17 bases sitting between them.

The chain has TRBV6-5 and TRBJ2-7; 8 bases are shared with TRBD1. This CDR3 has 15 residues. Trimming at V came to 0 bases and at J to 4 bases, leaving 5 bases not matched to a gene. Germline loops: CDR1 MNHEY, CDR2 SVGAGI. This CDR3 is CASSYSSRGLYEQYF. CDR3 bases: TGTGCCAGCAGTTACTCGAGCAGGGGGCTATACGAGCAGTACTTC.

The J gene is TRBJ2-3, the V gene TRBV24-1; D gene ambiguous. V lost 0 bases and J 0 bases, leaving 9 bases between the germline ends. Germline V gene sequence: CDR1 KGHDR, CDR2 SFDVKD. This CDR3 is built from 16 residues. The CDR3 bases are TGTGCCACCAGTGATTTGCTCAGTTCTAGCACAGATACGCAGTATTTT. It translates to CATSDLLSSSTDTQYF.

The chain employs TRBV2 and TRBJ2-7; TRBD1 matches 10 bases. The CDR3 loop spans 13 amino acids. Germline trimming cut 10 bases from V and 5 bases from J; bases unmatched to any gene: 8. Germline V gives CDR1 SNHLY, CDR2 FYNNEI. CDR3 in DNA: TGTGCCACCCTCCGGGACAGGGGCGACGAGCAGTACTTC. Its protein product is CATLRDRGDEQYF.

V gene TRBV5-6 combines with J gene TRBJ1-1, with D possibly being TRBD1 (5 bases). Trimming stripped 1 base from V and 0 bases from J, with 7 bases between. The CDR3 has 14 amino acids. CDR1 and CDR2 from the germline V gene are SGHDT and YYEEEE. DNA of the CDR3: TGTGCCAGCAGCTTGCCGGGGGTGAACACTGAAGCTTTCTTT. Translation: CASSLPGVNTEAFF.

The rearrangement joins TRBV14 to TRBJ1-4; maybe TRBD1 (6 bases). Trimming removed 2 bases at V and 7 bases at J, with 11 bases between. The CDR3 consists of 14 residues. The V gene's germline CDR1 is SGHDN and CDR2 FVKESK. The CDR3 loop reads CASSQIGQFEKLFF. The CDR3 region has the DNA TGTGCCAGCAGCCAAATTGGACAGTTTGAAAAACTGTTTTTT.

The chain is built from TRBV19 and TRBJ1-2; 10 bases agree with TRBD1. The CDR3 has 17 amino acids. The V segment lost 7 bases and the J segment 5 bases; nucleotides outside the gene matches: 16. CDR1 and CDR2 (germline): LNHDA, SQIVND (reference sequence). CDR3 amino acids: CASTPIHPGTGAYGYTF. CDR3 nucleotide sequence: TGTGCCAGTACCCCCATTCATCCCGGGACAGGGGCTTATGGCTACACCTTC.

This chain links TRBV5-4 with TRBJ2-7, with 7 bases lining up with TRBD1. Germline V CDR1 and CDR2: SGHNT, YYREEE (reference sequence). The CDR3 loop spans 15 amino acids. After removal of 0 bases from V and 2 bases from J, the junction contained 5 bases not matched to a gene. The CDR3 spells CASSLAGTGAYEQYF. The CDR3 coding sequence is TGTGCCAGCAGCTTGGCAGGAACAGGGGCCTACGAGCAGTACTTC. Based on the CDR3 plus reference TRBV5-4 and TRBJ2-7, the full variable domain is ETGVTQSPTHLIKTRGQQVTLRCSSQSGHNTVSWYQQALGQGPQFIFQYYREEENGRGNFPPRFSGLQFPNYSSELNVNALELDDSALYLCASSLAGTGAYEQYFGPGTRLTVT.

The gene calls are TRBV5-1 and TRBJ1-4; D uncertain. The CDR3 totals 15 residues. Germline CDR1 SGHRS, CDR2 YFSETQ. V lost 1 base and J lost 2, with 9 bases in between. This CDR3 reads CASSLYGQTNEKLFF. In nucleotides, the CDR3 is TGCGCCAGCAGCTTGTATGGGCAGACTAATGAAAAACTGTTTTTT.

V gene TRBV2 combines with J gene TRBJ2-5, with D perhaps matching TRBD1 (6 bases). Germline assignment: CDR1 SNHLY and CDR2 FYNNEI. The CDR3 loop spans 14 amino acids. The V gene lost 3 bases and the J gene lost 5 bases, with 13 bases spanning the gap. The CDR3 DNA reads TGTGCCAGCAGTGAGGGGGCAGGGCATGAGACCCAGTACTTC. Amino acids: CASSEGAGHETQYF.